This entry lists 29 T cell receptor beta chains sequenced from one sample in a study of blood T cell repertoires in COVID-19. Sequenced by immunoSEQ multiplex PCR; TCRdb stores in-frame clones only, minus some. The table includes about 200,000 clones, around 80% detected once. Specimen: peripheral blood. These receptors were obtained from a human donor in a cohort sampled during active COVID-19.

This rearrangement joins TRBV5-1 to TRBJ2-1; 13 nucleotides line up with TRBD2. Trimming took 1 base from V and 9 from J; bases not matched to a gene: 7. The CDR3 is made up of 16 amino acids. Per germline, CDR1 SGHRS and CDR2 YFSETQ. As DNA, the CDR3 is TGCGCCAGCAGCTTGAGTGGGACTAGCGGGACACTTGAGCAGTTCTTC. This codes for CASSLSGTSGTLEQFF.

The V and J genes are TRBV9 and TRBJ2-3, with D perhaps TRBD1 (5 bases). Trimming removed 0 bases from V and 1 base from J, with 9 bases in between. The CDR3 is made up of 15 amino acids. Germline values: CDR1 SGDLS, CDR2 YYNGEE. The CDR3 reads CASSVGDRRTDTQYF. CDR3 sequence (DNA): TGTGCCAGCAGCGTAGGAGACAGACGCACAGATACGCAGTATTTT.

J is TRBJ2-1 and V is TRBV6-6; D possibly corresponds to TRBD2 (5 bases). The CDR3 has 13 residues. In germline, CDR1 is MNHNY, CDR2 SVGAGI (reference sequence). Trimming removed 4 bases at V and 5 bases at J, with 9 bases between. DNA for the CDR3: TGTGCCAGCAGTTTAAGAGGGAACAATGAGCAGTTCTTC. It translates to CASSLRGNNEQFF.

The chain recombines TRBV14 with TRBJ1-6; D is possibly TRBD1 (5 bases). V shed 1 base and J shed 1 base, with 8 bases lying between them. CDR3 length equals 16 residues. Germline assignment: CDR1 SGHDN and CDR2 FVKESK. The CDR3 DNA follows: TGTGCCAGCAGCCAAGGCGGGGGATCCTATAATTCACCCCTCCACTTT. Translated, it gives CASSQGGGSYNSPLHF. The full variable domain, with the rest looked up from reference TRBV14 and TRBJ1-6, is EAGVTQFPSHSVIEKGQTVTLRCDPISGHDNLYWYRRVMGKEIKFLLHFVKESKQDESGMPNNRFLAERTGGTYSTLKVQPAELEDSGVYFCASSQGGGSYNSPLHFGNGTRLTVT.

This clone was counted only a few times. The V call is TRBV29-1, the J call TRBJ2-5; D may be TRBD1 (6 bases). Germline V gene sequence: CDR1 SQVTM, CDR2 ANQGSEA. The germline V and J ends were trimmed by 8 bases and 5 bases, with 15 bases remaining between them. The CDR3 has 12 amino acids. The CDR3: CSTSNRVETQYF. The DNA of the CDR3 is TGCAGCACTTCAAACAGGGTCGAGACCCAGTACTTC.

This CDR3 is CASRRTRDYEQYF. The DNA of the CDR3 is TGTGCCAGCAGGAGGACCAGGGACTACGAGCAGTACTTC. V usage is TRBV6-5 and J usage is TRBJ2-7, with D perhaps matching TRBD1 (5 bases). The CDR3 extends over 13 amino acids. Trimming stripped 6 bases from V and 3 bases from J, with 12 bases between. Germline V gives CDR1 MNHEY, CDR2 SVGAGI.

This rearrangement joins TRBV24-1 to TRBJ1-2; D not resolved. V was shortened by 4 bases and J by 6 bases, with 11 bases between the two germline ends. Germline V gives CDR1 KGHDR, CDR2 SFDVKD. The CDR3 consists of 13 residues. The CDR3 DNA is TGTGCCACCAGTGACCCTGGCCGGGATGGCTACACCTTC. It translates to CATSDPGRDGYTF.

This clone was observed many times. This chain joins TRBV19 and TRBJ2-1, with 11 bases fitting TRBD2. CDR1 is LNHDA and CDR2 is SQIVND in the germline V gene (reference sequence). The CDR3 is 15 residues long. V gave up 5 bases and J gave up 11 bases; unmatched junction bases: 11. Here the CDR3 reads CASSPRALAGAQQFF. CDR3 nucleotide sequence: TGTGCCAGTAGTCCCCGCGCACTAGCGGGAGCCCAGCAGTTCTTC.

The rearrangement links TRBV6-6 to TRBJ1-1, with a tentative D call TRBD1 (6 bases). This CDR3 region has 15 residues. CDR1 is MNHNY and CDR2 is SVGAGI in the germline V gene (reference sequence). V shed 7 bases and J shed 3 bases, with 18 bases lying between them. The DNA for the CDR3 is TGTGCCAGCACTAAACAGGGCCGTTGGGACACTGAAGCTTTCTTT. Amino acids: CASTKQGRWDTEAFF.

The rearrangement joins TRBV28 to TRBJ1-2; D call uncertain. Trimming cost V 2 bases and J 8 bases, with 6 bases left between them. The CDR3 sequence is 11 residues long. Per germline, CDR1 MDHEN and CDR2 SYDVKM. The CDR3 here is CASSLDLGYTF. As DNA, the CDR3 is TGTGCCAGCAGTTTAGACTTAGGCTACACCTTC.

This chain joins TRBV7-2 and TRBJ2-3; D unresolved. V shed 1 base and J shed 2 bases, with 10 bases lying between them. In germline, CDR1 is SGHTA, CDR2 FQGNSA. This CDR3 region has 15 residues. In nucleotides, the CDR3 is TGTGCCAGCAGCTTAGGTCGCCAGGTCACAGATACGCAGTATTTT. Protein product: CASSLGRQVTDTQYF. The entire variable domain, with the rest obtained from reference TRBV7-2 and TRBJ2-3, is as follows: GAGVSQSPSNKVTEKGKDVELRCDPISGHTALYWYRQSLGQGLEFLIYFQGNSAPDKSGLPSDRFSAERTGGSVSTLTIQRTQQEDSAVYLCASSLGRQVTDTQYFGPGTRLTVL.

The V gene is TRBV5-1, the J gene TRBJ1-1, with a possible D match to TRBD1 (6 bases). V was clipped by 4 bases and J by 5 bases, with 21 bases between them. This CDR3 spans 16 amino acids. The germline V gene has CDR1 SGHRS and CDR2 YFSETQ. CDR3 coding DNA: TGCGCCAGCAGCGCGCAACCACAGGGACCTCGGACTGAAGCTTTCTTT. Translation gives CASSAQPQGPRTEAFF. Based on the CDR3 plus reference TRBV5-1 and TRBJ1-1, the full variable domain is KAGVTQTPRYLIKTRGQQVTLSCSPISGHRSVSWYQQTPGQGLQFLFEYFSETQRNKGNFPGRFSGRQFSNSRSEMNVSTLELGDSALYLCASSAQPQGPRTEAFFGQGTRLTVV.

The V and J genes are TRBV15 and TRBJ1-2, with no clear D. V shed 1 base and J shed 2 bases, with 11 bases lying between them. The length of the CDR3 is 15 residues. Per germline, CDR1 LNHNV and CDR2 YYDKDF (reference sequence). CDR3 bases: TGTGCCACCAGCAGAGGGCGGGGAAGAAACTATGGCTACACCTTC. It is translated as CATSRGRGRNYGYTF.

The J gene is TRBJ1-2, the V gene TRBV19, with D hard to call. V was clipped by 3 bases and J by 3 bases, with 14 bases between them. The germline V gene has CDR1 LNHDA and CDR2 SQIVND (reference sequence). This CDR3 has 15 residues. The CDR3 coding sequence is TGTGCCAGTAGTATGGGCCAAATTCCACACTATGGCTACACCTTC. It codes for CASSMGQIPHYGYTF.

The gene calls are TRBV5-1 and TRBJ2-1; the match to TRBD2 covers 11 bases. Per germline, CDR1 SGHRS and CDR2 YFSETQ. The junction had 2 bases not matched to a gene; V was cut back by 0 bases and J by 6 bases. The CDR3 has 15 residues. The CDR3 region is CASSLGLAGRNEQFF. CDR3 nucleotide sequence: TGCGCCAGCAGCTTGGGACTAGCGGGGCGCAATGAGCAGTTCTTC.

The genes are TRBV7-2 and TRBJ2-1; no clear D gene. V lost 3 bases, J lost 0 bases, and 3 bases lay in between. The V gene's germline CDR1 is SGHTA and CDR2 FQGNSA. This CDR3 is 13 amino acids long. The CDR3 loop reads CASSLASYNEQFF. CDR3 bases: TGTGCCAGCAGCTTGGCCTCCTACAATGAGCAGTTCTTC.

The chain carries TRBV3-1 (or the pseudogene TRBV3-2) and TRBJ2-1, with D perhaps TRBD2 (6 bases). This CDR3 comprises 13 residues. The V gene lost 7 bases and the J gene lost 2 bases, with 9 bases spanning the gap. Germline V lookup: CDR1 LGHDT, CDR2 YNNKEL (reference sequence). CDR3 sequence: CASTRGAYNEQFF. For the CDR3, the DNA is TGTGCCAGCACGCGGGGAGCCTACAATGAGCAGTTCTTC.

The chain uses TRBV28 and TRBJ2-5, with 7 nucleotides matching TRBD1. CDR3 length: 13 amino acids. V gave up 6 bases and J gave up 4 bases; unmatched junction bases: 5. Germline-derived CDR1 and CDR2 are MDHEN and SYDVKM. The DNA of the CDR3 is TGTGCCAGCAGGGCCACAGGGGTAGAGACCCAGTACTTC. Protein: CASRATGVETQYF.

The chain recombines TRBV7-3 with TRBJ1-1; D gene ambiguous. CDR3 length: 13 amino acids. Trimming removed 6 bases from V and 0 bases from J, with 8 bases in between. Germline loops: CDR1 SGHTA, CDR2 FQGTGA. CDR3 coding DNA: TGTGCCAGCAGGGAGGGTATGAACACTGAAGCTTTCTTT. As protein: CASREGMNTEAFF.

The J gene is TRBJ1-1, the V gene TRBV7-2; D unclear. The CDR3 covers 15 residues. In germline, CDR1 is SGHTA, CDR2 FQGNSA. The V end lost 5 bases, the J end lost 1 base, and 14 bases lay between the germline ends. The DNA for the CDR3 is TGTGCCAGCAGCCCGCGGGCTTACTCGAACACTGAAGCTTTCTTT. Translated: CASSPRAYSNTEAFF.

This chain uses TRBV7-2 with TRBJ1-1; 9 positions match TRBD1. V was clipped by 6 bases and J by 4 bases; unmatched bases: 6. The CDR3 has 14 amino acids. Germline CDR1 is SGHTA and CDR2 is FQGNSA. CDR3 in amino acids: CASRQTGGLTEAFF. Written as DNA, the CDR3 is TGTGCCAGCAGACAAACAGGGGGCCTCACTGAAGCTTTCTTT.

This chain uses TRBV15 with TRBJ2-6; the D is unclear. CDR3 length: 16 residues. Deletions cut 0 bases from V and 1 base from J, with 7 bases between. The germline V gene encodes CDR1 LNHNV and CDR2 YYDKDF (reference sequence). The CDR3 protein is CATSRDSSSGANVLTF. The DNA of the CDR3 is TGTGCCACCAGCAGAGACAGTTCATCTGGGGCCAACGTCCTGACTTTC.

The chain employs TRBV7-9 and TRBJ2-3; 10 bases agree with TRBD2. With V trimmed by 5 bases and J by 3 bases, 11 bases remained unmatched. The CDR3 is 17 residues long. Germline loops: CDR1 SEHNR, CDR2 FQNEAQ (reference sequence). The CDR3 DNA reads as TGTGCCAGCAGCAACCTCCAGCGGGGGGGCTTGACAGATACGCAGTATTTT. It encodes CASSNLQRGGLTDTQYF.

V usage is TRBV19 and J usage is TRBJ1-1, with TRBD1 as a possible D gene (5 bases). The CDR3 covers 13 residues. Germline CDR1 LNHDA, CDR2 SQIVND (reference sequence). V was shortened by 8 bases and J by 1 base, with 11 bases between the two germline ends. This CDR3 reads CASGSDRNTEAFF. The CDR3 DNA reads TGTGCCAGTGGAAGCGACAGGAACACTGAAGCTTTCTTT.

The chain links TRBV30 to TRBJ2-3, with 10 bases aligning to TRBD2. In germline, CDR1 is GTSNPN, CDR2 SVGIG (reference sequence). The CDR3 is 16 amino acids. J was trimmed by 0 bases and V by 2 bases; bases with no gene match: 5. In nucleotides, the CDR3 is TGTGCCTGGAGTTTACAAGCGGGGGGGAGCACAGATACGCAGTATTTT. This sequence encodes CAWSLQAGGSTDTQYF.

This rearrangement joins TRBV24-1 to TRBJ2-5; TRBD1 matches 8 bases. CDR3 length: 15 residues. The ends lost 0 bases at V and 6 bases at J; junction bases unmatched: 5. Germline CDR1 and CDR2: KGHDR and SFDVKD. The CDR3 region has the DNA TGTGCCACCAGTGATTTGGCAGGGGGCGTGCAGACCCAGTACTTC. Its translation is CATSDLAGGVQTQYF.

The chain recombines TRBV6-6 with TRBJ2-7; 7 bases are shared with TRBD2. The length of the CDR3 is 14 residues. Trimming at V came to 5 bases and at J to 6 bases, leaving 10 bases not matched to a gene. Germline V gene sequence: CDR1 MNHNY, CDR2 SVGAGI (reference sequence). CDR3 in amino acids: CASSLAGVTAEQYV. The CDR3 DNA sequence: TGTGCCAGCAGTCTCGCGGGGGTGACGGCCGAGCAGTACGTC.

This sequence joins TRBV19 and TRBJ2-1; the match to TRBD2 covers 11 bases. Germline V gene sequence: CDR1 LNHDA, CDR2 SQIVND (reference sequence). The ends lost 2 bases at V and 9 bases at J; junction bases unmatched: 6. CDR3 length: 15 residues. The DNA of the CDR3 is TGTGCCAGTAGTATAAGTCTAGCGGGGGGTAGTGAGCAGTTCTTC. Translating it yields CASSISLAGGSEQFF.

At least ten counts were recorded for this clone. V usage is TRBV11-3 and J usage is TRBJ2-6; TRBD1 agrees at 7 bases. Germline V gene data show CDR1 as SGHNT and CDR2 as YENEEA. J was trimmed by 1 base and V by 4 bases; bases with no gene match: 4. There are 16 residues in the CDR3. The CDR3 DNA reads as TGTGCCAGCAGCTCACAGGGGATGTCTGGGGCCAACGTCCTGACTTTC. Encoded protein: CASSSQGMSGANVLTF.